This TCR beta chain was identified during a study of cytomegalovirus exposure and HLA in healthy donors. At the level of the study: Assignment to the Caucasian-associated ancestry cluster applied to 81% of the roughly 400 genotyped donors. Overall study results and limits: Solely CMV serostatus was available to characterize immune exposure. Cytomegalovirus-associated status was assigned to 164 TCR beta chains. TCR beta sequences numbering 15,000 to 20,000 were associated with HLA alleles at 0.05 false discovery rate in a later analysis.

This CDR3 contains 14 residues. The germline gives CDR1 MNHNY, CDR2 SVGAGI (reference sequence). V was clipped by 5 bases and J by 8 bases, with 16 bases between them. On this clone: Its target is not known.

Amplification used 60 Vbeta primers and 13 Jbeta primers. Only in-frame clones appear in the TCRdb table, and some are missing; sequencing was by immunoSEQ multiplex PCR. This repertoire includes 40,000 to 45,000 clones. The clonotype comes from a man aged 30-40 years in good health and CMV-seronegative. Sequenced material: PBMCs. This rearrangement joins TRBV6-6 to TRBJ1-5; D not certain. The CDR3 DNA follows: TGTGCCAGCAGTCCGGCAACACCCGGGGAGCCCCAGCATTTT. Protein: CASSPATPGEPQHF.